The 11 T cell receptor beta chains reported below all come from one sample, sequenced in a study of T cells after yellow fever vaccination. TCRdb re-analysed the 5' RACE reads in MiXCR, keeping a single row per CDR3 protein. The sample records 500,000 to 650,000 distinct CDR3 sequences, approximately 13% being singletons. The sample in question was PBMCs, obtained on the day of the yellow fever booster vaccination. Source of these receptors: a man aged 25 to 45 who received the YFV17D yellow fever vaccine.

This chain connects TRBV7-2 to TRBJ2-1; 8 bases align to TRBD2. The length of the CDR3 is 13 residues. J gave up 12 bases and V 4 bases, and 8 bases lay outside the gene matches. Germline-derived CDR1 and CDR2 are SGHTA and FQGNSA. CDR3 nucleotide sequence: TGTGCCAGCAGCTCAAACCCCGGGGGGGCGCAGTTCTTC. Translating it yields CASSSNPGGAQFF.

Regarding this clonotype: A read error may produce the germline difference seen at one junction end. The genes are TRBV4-3 and TRBJ2-5; 11 positions match TRBD2. This CDR3 contains 13 residues. CDR1 LGHNA and CDR2 YSLEER come from the germline V gene. For the CDR3, the DNA is TGCGCCAGCAGCCAAGAACTAGCGGGAGCTAAGGACTTC. Its translation: CASSQELAGAKDF.

This clonotype was observed a handful of times. The V and J genes are TRBV2 and TRBJ2-5, with 8 nucleotides matching TRBD1. V shed 6 bases, J shed 4 bases, and the junction held 13 bases outside the gene matches. The CDR3 length is 16 residues. Germline CDR1 SNHLY, CDR2 FYNNEI. Here the CDR3 reads CASSGAQGAPRETQYF. The CDR3, as DNA: TGTGCCAGCAGCGGGGCGCAGGGGGCGCCTCGAGAGACCCAGTACTTC.

This clonotype occurred a few times. The chain carries TRBV7-9 and TRBJ1-1; D unresolved. The CDR3 extends over 14 amino acids. The V gene's germline CDR1 is SEHNR and CDR2 FQNEAQ (reference sequence). Trimming removed 10 bases from V and 3 bases from J, with 18 bases in between. This CDR3 reads CAKQSTGSYTEAFF. CDR3 coding DNA: TGTGCCAAACAAAGCACGGGGTCTTACACTGAAGCTTTCTTT.

This chain links TRBV7-8 with TRBJ2-7; D is perhaps TRBD2 (6 bases). The CDR3 covers 15 residues. Germline-derived CDR1 and CDR2 are SGHVS and FQNEAQ. The ends were cut back, 0 bases at V and 1 base at J, with 10 bases in the middle. CDR3 sequence reads: CASSLAPSDSYEQYF. In DNA form, the CDR3 reads TGTGCCAGCAGCTTAGCCCCTAGCGATTCCTACGAGCAGTACTTC.

This clonotype was detected ten times or more. The chain employs TRBV4-3 and TRBJ1-2; D may be TRBD1 (6 bases). In germline, CDR1 is LGHNA, CDR2 YSLEER. The ends were cut back, 3 bases at V and 4 bases at J, with 18 bases in the middle. The CDR3 runs 16 residues. CDR3 loop: CASSHSRGGLGYGYTF. DNA of the CDR3: TGCGCCAGCAGCCACTCTCGAGGGGGACTCGGCTATGGCTACACCTTC.

This clonotype was seen more than once but under ten times. This rearrangement joins TRBV18 to TRBJ1-1; D is unclear. Trimming left V 2 bases short and J 1 base short, with 5 bases between. Germline V gene lookup returns CDR1 KGHSH and CDR2 LQKENI. The CDR3 totals 13 residues. CDR3 region: CASSPIQNTEAFF. The CDR3 nucleotides read TGTGCCAGCTCACCAATCCAGAACACTGAAGCTTTCTTT.

A few counts support this clonotype. The genes are TRBV5-5 and TRBJ1-3; D possibly corresponds to TRBD1 (6 bases). Germline V gene lookup returns CDR1 SGHKS and CDR2 YYEKEE (reference sequence). V lost 4 bases and J lost 0, with 14 bases in between. The CDR3 spans 16 residues. The CDR3 region is CASSPGGSFSGNTIYF. The DNA for the CDR3 is TGTGCCAGCAGCCCGGGGGGCAGTTTCTCTGGAAACACCATATATTTT.

The table lists this clonotype with a few counts. J is TRBJ2-2 and V is TRBV5-4; D gene ambiguous. Trimming removed 4 bases at V and 3 bases at J, with 10 bases between. Germline CDR1 SGHNT, CDR2 YYREEE (reference sequence). The CDR3 extends over 14 amino acids. The CDR3 loop reads CASSRSWDTGELFF. CDR3 nucleotide sequence: TGTGCCAGCAGCAGGAGTTGGGACACCGGGGAGCTGTTTTTT.

This clonotype was detected a few times. V is TRBV15 and J is TRBJ1-6; no firm D call. Trimming removed 1 base at V and 6 bases at J, with 10 bases between. This CDR3 has 15 residues. Germline V lookup: CDR1 LNHNV, CDR2 YYDKDF (reference sequence). CDR3 protein: CATSRVQEINSPLHF. In DNA form, the CDR3 reads TGTGCCACCAGCAGAGTGCAGGAGATTAATTCACCCCTCCACTTT.

The V call is TRBV7-2, the J call TRBJ2-5; 7 bases map to TRBD2. The CDR3 contains 11 residues. CDR1 and CDR2 (germline): SGHTA, FQGNSA. J lost 9 bases, V lost 4 bases, and 2 bases had no gene match. The CDR3 here is CASSSAGAQYF. As DNA, the CDR3 is TGTGCCAGCAGCTCTGCGGGAGCCCAGTACTTC.